This TCR beta chain was profiled in a study of cytomegalovirus exposure and HLA in healthy donors. Findings of the study overall: TRBV6-2, TRBV6-3 and other indistinguishable V segments were excluded. The study flagged roughly 150 TCR beta chains as cytomegalovirus-associated. Immune exposure data for these donors was limited to CMV serostatus.

Germline CDR1 SEHNR, CDR2 FQNEAQ (reference sequence). This CDR3 has 14 residues. Trimming pared 4 bases from V and 1 base from J, leaving 10 bases between. In the case of this clone: The antigen remains undetermined.

The PCR had 60 Vbeta and 13 Jbeta primers. The table came from immunoSEQ multiplex PCR; TCRdb's copy has only in-frame clones and leaves some out. The sample shows about 160,000 clones, 82% of them seen only once. The chain is built from TRBV7-9 and TRBJ1-1; a weak D match, TRBD1 (6 bases). The specimen was PBMCs. The source is a girl under 18 in good health and CMV-seropositive. The CDR3 DNA reads TGTGCCAGCAGCTCACGAGGGGGGAACACTGAAGCTTTCTTT. Its protein product is CASSSRGGNTEAFF. Using reference TRBV7-9 and TRBJ1-1 for the parts outside the CDR3, the full variable domain is DTGVSQNPRHKITKRGQNVTFRCDPISEHNRLYWYRQTLGQGPEFLTYFQNEAQLEKSRLLSDRFSAERPKGSFSTLEIQRTEQGDSAMYLCASSSRGGNTEAFFGQGTRLTVV.